The following is a TCR beta chain sequence with its context. Its antigen remains unidentified. Using immunoSEQ multiplex PCR, the repertoire was profiled, and TCRdb retains in-frame clones only, with some absent. In the table there are approximately 230,000 clones, roughly 87% of which are singletons. The data stem from a study of cytomegalovirus exposure and HLA in healthy donors. The V segment lost 0 bases and the J segment 3 bases; nucleotides outside the gene matches: 2. The CDR3 totals 13 residues. From germline, CDR1 is SQVTM and CDR2 ANQGSEA. Study-wide results and caveats: Per published reports, the classifier diagnosed cytomegalovirus status with high specificity and sensitivity. Cytomegalovirus-associated TCR beta chains were listed, numbering roughly 150. That first-cohort TCR clusters tended to co-occur in the 100 to 150 validation repertoires was found in a later analysis.

The sample was PBMCs. The sequence was obtained from a man aged 18 to 30 in good health and CMV-seropositive. V usage is TRBV29-1 and J usage is TRBJ2-7; 7 bases match TRBD1. The CDR3 spells CSVEDGQVYEQYF. CDR3 DNA sequence: TGCAGCGTTGAAGATGGACAGGTCTACGAGCAGTACTTC.